These 19 T cell receptor beta chains were sequenced from one sample in a study of radiation and T cells in renal cell carcinoma. Time point given: blood 2 weeks post-SBRT. Treatment noted: 15 Gy SBRT to primary tumor, nephrectomy 4 weeks later. Using immunoSEQ multiplex PCR, the repertoire was profiled, and TCRdb retains in-frame clones only, with some absent. The repertoire holds about 130,000 clones, with around 81% as singletons. This material consisted of blood, taken from a patient whose treatment included radiotherapy and nephrectomy. The source is a man between 50 and 59 years old with renal cell carcinoma.

The chain recombines TRBV19 with TRBJ1-5; D is perhaps TRBD1 (6 bases). The V end was cut by 3 bases, the J end by 6 bases, with 12 bases between. This CDR3 has 14 residues. CDR1 and CDR2 (germline): LNHDA, SQIVND (reference sequence). CDR3 nucleotide sequence: TGTGCCAGTAGTATGGGGGCAGGGTTTCAGCCCCAGCATTTT. Protein product: CASSMGAGFQPQHF.

J is TRBJ2-7 and V is TRBV5-8; 12 bases fit TRBD1. Trimming took 0 bases from V and 4 from J; bases not matched to a gene: 5. Per germline, CDR1 SGHTS and CDR2 YDEGEE. This CDR3 region has 16 residues. The CDR3 nucleotides read TGTGCCAGCAGCTTGGGGCCGGGACAGGGGGCATACGAGCAGTACTTC. Translating gives CASSLGPGQGAYEQYF.

The chain is built from TRBV7-9 and TRBJ2-5, with 7 bases aligning to TRBD2. The germline V gene encodes CDR1 SEHNR and CDR2 FQNEAQ (reference sequence). This CDR3 spans 15 amino acids. V lost 2 bases and J lost 4; bases outside the gene matches: 7. The chain's CDR3 is CASSLILTGGETQYF. CDR3 coding DNA: TGTGCCAGCAGCTTAATACTGACGGGGGGAGAGACCCAGTACTTC.

The chain recombines TRBV7-6 with TRBJ2-5, with D uncertain. Trimming stripped 5 bases from V and 2 bases from J, with 12 bases between. CDR1 and CDR2 from the germline V gene are SGHVS and FNYEAQ. This CDR3 is built from 14 residues. The CDR3 loop reads CASSRVGRQETQYF. The CDR3 nucleotides are TGTGCCAGCAGCCGAGTGGGTCGGCAAGAGACCCAGTACTTC.

This clone was seen a handful of times. CDR3 DNA sequence: TGTGCCTGGAGCCGAGGGACAGCGCGAATTTCGCCCCTCCACTTT. It specifies CAWSRGTARISPLHF. The rearrangement uses TRBV30 and TRBJ1-6; 7 positions agree with TRBD1. After removal of 3 bases from V and 13 bases from J, the junction contained 15 bases not matched to a gene. The CDR3 has 15 residues. Germline lookup yields CDR1 GTSNPN and CDR2 SVGIG (reference sequence).

The V gene is TRBV9, the J gene TRBJ2-2, with a tentative D call TRBD2 (6 bases). CDR1 SGDLS and CDR2 YYNGEE come from the germline V gene. V was cut by 0 bases and J by 3 bases, with 27 bases left in between. CDR3 size: 21 residues. CDR3 region: CASSVDPRGGRGELHTGELFF. The CDR3 DNA sequence: TGTGCCAGCAGCGTAGATCCCCGGGGTGGGCGCGGGGAGCTGCACACCGGGGAGCTGTTTTTT.

The chain links TRBV11-2 to TRBJ2-7; no firm D call. Trimming removed 1 base at V and 3 bases at J, with 10 bases between. Germline lookup yields CDR1 SGHAT and CDR2 FQNNGV. The CDR3 has 14 amino acids. As DNA, the CDR3 is TGTGCCAGCAGCTTAGTAGGGCCTCTCTACGAGCAGTACTTC. Translation gives CASSLVGPLYEQYF.

The chain employs TRBV5-1 and TRBJ2-7, with 10 positions matching TRBD2. V was clipped by 5 bases and J by 1 base; unmatched bases: 9. This CDR3 comprises 16 residues. The germline V gene has CDR1 SGHRS and CDR2 YFSETQ. The CDR3 sequence is CASSPTGTSESYEQYF. CDR3 nucleotide sequence: TGCGCCAGCAGTCCGACCGGGACTAGCGAGTCCTACGAGCAGTACTTC.

J is TRBJ2-1 and V is TRBV5-1; D tentatively fits TRBD1 or TRBD2 (5 bases each). The CDR3 is made up of 15 amino acids. Trimming left V 0 bases short and J 8 bases short, with 15 bases between. Germline V gene data show CDR1 as SGHRS and CDR2 as YFSETQ. CDR3 nucleotides: TGCGCCAGCAGCTTGGCTCGTTCGGGGCGGGATGAGCAGTTCTTC. Translated, it gives CASSLARSGRDEQFF.

The chain uses TRBV7-6 and TRBJ2-7; no reliable D call. Trimming removed 1 base from V and 2 bases from J, with 15 bases in between. Germline-derived CDR1 and CDR2 are SGHVS and FNYEAQ. The CDR3 runs to 16 residues. The CDR3: CASSLVVRTPPYEQYF. Here the CDR3 DNA reads TGTGCCAGCAGCTTAGTTGTTAGGACCCCACCCTACGAGCAGTACTTC. Full variable domain (remainder filled in from reference TRBV7-6 and TRBJ2-7): GAGVSQSPRYKVTKRGQDVALRCDPISGHVSLYWYRQALGQGPEFLTYFNYEAQQDKSGLPNDRFSAERPEGSISTLTIQRTEQRDSAMYRCASSLVVRTPPYEQYFGPGTRLTVT.

The CDR3 nucleotides are TGTGCCAGCACCTCAGGGGCGTCACAAGAGACCCAGTACTTC. Amino acids: CASTSGASQETQYF. The chain couples TRBV11-2 to TRBJ2-5, with TRBD1 as a possible D gene (6 bases). The CDR3 length is 14 residues. V lost 7 bases and J lost 2, with 14 bases in between. The germline gives CDR1 SGHAT, CDR2 FQNNGV.

V is TRBV5-1 and J is TRBJ2-7, with 12 bases fitting TRBD2. V lost 4 bases and J lost 3; bases outside the gene matches: 5. From germline, CDR1 is SGHRS and CDR2 YFSETQ. This CDR3 has 15 amino acids. The CDR3 DNA is TGCGCCAGCAGCGTACTAGCGGGAGGTAACTACGAGCAGTACTTC. Translated, it gives CASSVLAGGNYEQYF.

The chain uses TRBV7-2 and TRBJ2-3; D could derive from TRBD1 or TRBD2 (5 bases each). V was shortened by 1 base and J by 2 bases, with 10 bases between the two germline ends. The V gene's germline CDR1 is SGHTA and CDR2 FQGNSA. This CDR3 spans 15 amino acids. The DNA of the CDR3 is TGTGCCAGCAGCTTAGGGGGGTGGGCCACAGATACGCAGTATTTT. It yields the protein CASSLGGWATDTQYF.

The chain has TRBV29-1 and TRBJ2-2; the D is unclear. CDR3 length equals 13 residues. V dropped 0 bases and J dropped 1 base, with 3 bases sitting between them. Germline-derived CDR1 and CDR2 are SQVTM and ANQGSEA. The CDR3, as DNA: TGCAGCGTTGAAGAGATGAACACCGGGGAGCTGTTTTTT. Protein product: CSVEEMNTGELFF.

The chain is built from TRBV5-1 and TRBJ2-7; possibly TRBD2 for D (6 bases). Per the germline V gene, CDR1 is SGHRS and CDR2 is YFSETQ. CDR3 length equals 14 residues. V lost 4 bases to trimming and J lost 6 bases, with 17 bases between them. CDR3 residues: CASSPEGPYGEQYF. The CDR3 DNA sequence: TGCGCCAGCAGCCCGGAGGGGCCTTATGGCGAGCAGTACTTC.

V is TRBV30 and J is TRBJ2-7; the D call may be TRBD1 or TRBD2 (5 bases each). Germline loops: CDR1 GTSNPN, CDR2 SVGIG (reference sequence). V gave up 3 bases and J gave up 2 bases, with 11 bases separating them. The CDR3 loop spans 13 amino acids. This CDR3 is CAWRPGRTYEQYF. The CDR3 coding sequence is TGTGCCTGGAGACCGGGGCGGACCTACGAGCAGTACTTC.

Note on this clone: Other DNA sequences within the sample encode an identical CDR3. The rearrangement links TRBV5-1 to TRBJ2-7, with D tentatively TRBD1 (7 bases). Germline V gene sequence: CDR1 SGHRS, CDR2 YFSETQ. Trimming took off 4 bases at V and 7 bases at J, with 18 bases between the two ends. This CDR3 contains 14 residues. The CDR3 region has the DNA TGCGCCAGCAGCCTCGGACAGGCTGGGGGGGAGCAGTACTTC. Protein product: CASSLGQAGGEQYF.

V usage is TRBV11-2 and J usage is TRBJ2-5; 11 bases align to TRBD2. Unmatched junction bases numbered 9, after V lost 1 base and J lost 5 bases. The CDR3 covers 17 residues. Germline CDR1 SGHAT, CDR2 FQNNGV. CDR3 loop: CASSLAGTSGPRETQYF. CDR3 in DNA: TGTGCCAGCAGCTTAGCCGGGACTAGCGGCCCACGGGAGACCCAGTACTTC.

The V call is TRBV27, the J call TRBJ2-7; no definite D call. Germline V lookup: CDR1 MNHEY, CDR2 SMNVEV (reference sequence). The CDR3 consists of 12 residues. Trimming took 0 bases from V and 4 from J, leaving 4 bases between them. DNA of the CDR3: TGTGCCAGCAGTTTATCTGGTTACGAGCAGTACTTC. As protein: CASSLSGYEQYF.